This T cell receptor beta chain was captured in a study of chemoradiotherapy in HPV16-positive cancers. Overall study findings and caveats: HPV-specific T cells were functionally defined from only a couple of HPV16-positive patients. Candidate HPV-specific clones and E7-related TCR motifs grew in tumor during treatment.

As to this clone: Antigen: not known.

This table comes from immunoSEQ multiplex PCR, and its TCRdb copy is limited to in-frame clones, with some not included. Of about 21,000 clones listed, approximately 86% are singletons. This CDR3 has 15 residues. In germline, CDR1 is SGHRS, CDR2 YFSETQ. V was shortened by 0 bases and J by 5 bases, with 13 bases between the two germline ends. The chain joins TRBV5-1 to TRBJ2-3; unclear D gene. The source was blood, collected from a patient who underwent chemoradiotherapy. This receptor was taken from a human donor with HPV-associated anogenital cancer. Here the CDR3 DNA reads TGCGCCAGCAGCTTGGCCGTGGGGTCGGGAGATACGCAGTATTTT. Protein sequence: CASSLAVGSGDTQYF.